This passage covers 8 T cell receptor beta chains from one sample sequenced in a study of blood T cell repertoires in COVID-19. Profiled with immunoSEQ multiplex PCR; TCRdb holds only in-frame clones, not every one. The data show about 210,000 clones, with 90% seen just once and 1.2% held by the top ten. What was sequenced was PBMCs or T cells enriched from blood (not recorded which). The receptor set was obtained from a man aged 30 to 39 who had recovered from COVID-19.

This clone is a singleton in its sample. This rearrangement joins TRBV2 to TRBJ2-7; D possibly corresponds to TRBD2 (7 bases). The CDR3 has 11 residues. Per the germline V gene, CDR1 is SNHLY and CDR2 is FYNNEI. V lost 8 bases and J 7 bases, leaving 12 bases between the germline ends. The CDR3 nucleotides read TGTGCCAGCTCAGGGGAGGGGGAGCAGTACTTC. It codes for CASSGEGEQYF. Full variable domain (missing parts from reference TRBV2 and TRBJ2-7): EPEVTQTPSHQVTQMGQEVILRCVPISNHLYFYWYRQILGQKVEFLVSFYNNEISEKSEIFDDQFSVERPDGSNFTLKIRSTKLEDSAMYFCASSGEGEQYFGPGTRLTVT.

This chain uses TRBV18 with TRBJ2-3; the match to TRBD2 covers 7 bases. After removal of 2 bases from V and 4 bases from J, the junction contained 6 bases not matched to a gene. This CDR3 comprises 15 residues. CDR1 KGHSH and CDR2 LQKENI come from the germline V gene. CDR3 sequence: CASSPGGSTPDTQYF. CDR3 in DNA: TGTGCCAGCTCACCAGGCGGGAGTACCCCAGATACGCAGTATTTT.

The V gene is TRBV9, the J gene TRBJ1-4; 7 bases line up with TRBD1. Germline V gene sequence: CDR1 SGDLS, CDR2 YYNGEE. The CDR3 has 14 amino acids. V was clipped by 4 bases and J by 8 bases; unmatched bases: 8. The CDR3 here is CASSPSGGGEKLFF. CDR3 nucleotide sequence: TGTGCCAGCAGCCCATCAGGGGGTGGCGAAAAACTGTTTTTT.

This chain joins TRBV25-1 and TRBJ2-1; 10 positions agree with TRBD2. Germline V lookup: CDR1 MGHDK, CDR2 SYGVNS. The CDR3 loop spans 15 amino acids. The J segment lost 1 base and the V segment lost 6 bases, leaving 3 bases of the junction unmatched. The CDR3 region is CASSDSGRSYNEQFF. In DNA, the CDR3 is TGTGCCAGCAGCGATAGCGGGAGGTCCTACAATGAGCAGTTCTTC. The entire variable domain, with the rest obtained from reference TRBV25-1 and TRBJ2-1, is as follows: EADIYQTPRYLVIGTGKKITLECSQTMGHDKMYWYQQDPGMELHLIHYSYGVNSTEKGDLSSESTVSRIRTEHFPLTLESARPSHTSQYLCASSDSGRSYNEQFFGPGTRLTVL.

The gene calls are TRBV6-1 and TRBJ2-2; TRBD2 matches at 13 bases. This CDR3 has 16 residues. Germline assignment: CDR1 MNHNS and CDR2 SASEGT. Trimming took 4 bases from V and 3 from J; bases not matched to a gene: 2. CDR3 sequence: CASSGLAGGHTGELFF. The CDR3 coding sequence is TGTGCCAGCAGTGGACTAGCGGGGGGCCACACCGGGGAGCTGTTTTTT.

The rearrangement uses TRBV19 and TRBJ2-1, with 9 bases fitting TRBD1. Germline assignment: CDR1 LNHDA and CDR2 SQIVND (reference sequence). V lost 7 bases and J lost 2; bases outside the gene matches: 21. The CDR3 has 20 amino acids. The CDR3 spells CASTQGRTGDLKMPYNEQFF. The DNA of the CDR3 is TGTGCCAGTACCCAAGGAAGGACAGGGGATTTGAAAATGCCCTACAATGAGCAGTTCTTC.

The rearrangement joins TRBV5-1 to TRBJ2-1; 11 positions match TRBD2. The germline V gene encodes CDR1 SGHRS and CDR2 YFSETQ. Trimming removed 0 bases from V and 13 bases from J; junction bases left unmatched: 6. This CDR3 region has 14 residues. CDR3 bases: TGCGCCAGCAGCTTGGGACTAGCGGGGACTTCACAGTTCTTC. It specifies CASSLGLAGTSQFF.

The chain combines TRBV6-2 or TRBV6-3 with TRBJ2-6; TRBD1 matches 12 bases. After removal of 5 bases from V and 4 bases from J, the junction contained 12 bases not matched to a gene. CDR1 is MNHEY and CDR2 is SVGEGT in the germline V gene. The CDR3 covers 19 residues. CDR3 sequence (DNA): TGTGCCAGCAGTAAACAACGGGACAGGGGGCAAACAGGGGCCAACGTCCTGACTTTC. It specifies CASSKQRDRGQTGANVLTF.